The next 27 T cell receptor beta chains were all read from a single sample in a study of regulatory T cells in long-lasting Graves disease. Both iRepertoire HTBI primers and Arm-PCR of CDR3 regions were used to build the TCR beta libraries. TCRdb recomputed calls from the multiplex PCR reads with MiXCR, one row per CDR3 protein. The table has approximately 310,000 distinct CDR3 sequences, 15% to 20% seen once. Time point of the sample: newly diagnosed GD, antithyroid drugs for less than 3 months. Preparation of the TCR library used RNA extracted from PBMCs. The sample was peripheral blood mononuclear cells (PBMCs), taken at new diagnosis, from a patient treated with antithyroid drugs. These receptors came from a female donor with Graves disease.

The table lists this clonotype with a few counts. The chain uses TRBV9 and TRBJ2-7, with D perhaps matching TRBD1 (5 bases). CDR3 length: 14 residues. The V gene's germline CDR1 is SGDLS and CDR2 YYNGEE. Trimming took off 2 bases at V and 4 bases at J, with 13 bases between the two ends. CDR3 bases: TGTGCCAGCAGCGTCTCAGGGAAGGGTTACGAGCAGTACTTC. Translated: CASSVSGKGYEQYF.

The chain uses TRBV19 and TRBJ2-7; maybe TRBD1 (5 bases). Trimming shortened V by 3 bases and J by 0 bases, and 12 bases separated the two germline ends. The CDR3 consists of 15 residues. Germline CDR1 is LNHDA and CDR2 is SQIVND (reference sequence). This chain's CDR3 is CASSMAGDSSYEQYF. The DNA for the CDR3 is TGTGCCAGTAGTATGGCCGGAGACAGCTCCTACGAGCAGTACTTC. Full variable domain (rest looked up from reference TRBV19 and TRBJ2-7): DGGITQSPKYLFRKEGQNVTLSCEQNLNHDAMYWYRQDPGQGLRLIYYSQIVNDFQKGDIAEGYSVSREKKESFPLTVTSAQKNPTAFYLCASSMAGDSSYEQYFGPGTRLTVT.

This clonotype was seen only a few times. The chain has TRBV13 and TRBJ2-5; weak D call: TRBD2 (5 bases). Germline CDR1 and CDR2: PRHDT and FYEKMQ (reference sequence). This CDR3 comprises 12 residues. V was trimmed by 4 bases and J by 5 bases, leaving 8 bases between them. In nucleotides, the CDR3 is TGTGCCAGCAGCTGGAGAGGGGAGACCCAGTACTTC. It encodes CASSWRGETQYF.

This clonotype was counted a few times. The genes are TRBV28 and TRBJ2-1, with TRBD2 matching 7 bases. The CDR3 contains 17 residues. Germline CDR1 and CDR2: MDHEN and SYDVKM. V was pared by 3 bases and J by 3 bases, with 11 bases of the junction left unmatched. CDR3 DNA sequence: TGTGCCAGCAGTTTTGGGCCTAGCGGCCCCCACTACAATGAGCAGTTCTTC. As protein: CASSFGPSGPHYNEQFF.

The rearrangement links TRBV11-3 to TRBJ1-2; TRBD1 matches 12 bases. Unmatched junction bases numbered 5, after V lost 0 bases and J lost 6 bases. CDR1 and CDR2 from the germline V gene are SGHNT and YENEEA. The CDR3 sequence is 16 residues long. The CDR3 loop reads CASSLDSGQGANGYTF. The DNA for the CDR3 is TGTGCCAGCAGCTTAGATTCGGGACAGGGGGCAAATGGCTACACCTTC.

The sample holds a few counts of this clonotype. The V call is TRBV20-1, the J call TRBJ2-7; perhaps TRBD1 as D (6 bases). The CDR3 extends over 15 amino acids. Germline values: CDR1 DFQATT, CDR2 SNEGSKA (reference sequence). V lost 1 base to trimming and J lost 6 bases, with 19 bases between them. The DNA for the CDR3 is TGCAGTGCTAGAGCCGCACAGGGTGGGAGTTCCGAGCAGTACTTC. This sequence encodes CSARAAQGGSSEQYF.

This clonotype has at least ten counts. V gene TRBV19 combines with J gene TRBJ1-4; unclear D gene. Germline-derived CDR1 and CDR2 are LNHDA and SQIVND (reference sequence). The V end lost 8 bases, the J end lost 0 bases, and 16 bases lay between the germline ends. The CDR3 is made up of 16 amino acids. The CDR3 nucleotides read TGTGCCAGTCAAATAATGCACCCAGCAACTAATGAAAAACTGTTTTTT. Its translation: CASQIMHPATNEKLFF.

The gene calls are TRBV30 and TRBJ2-1; D not certain. Looked up from germline, CDR1 is GTSNPN and CDR2 is SVGIG (reference sequence). The CDR3 is 11 residues long. V was cut by 0 bases and J by 9 bases, with 6 bases left in between. This chain's CDR3 is CAWSVIGEQFF. CDR3 nucleotides: TGTGCCTGGAGTGTAATTGGTGAGCAGTTCTTC.

This clonotype was recorded a few times. The chain combines TRBV30 with TRBJ2-7, with a possible D match to TRBD2 (6 bases). V was pared by 5 bases and J by 0 bases, with 14 bases between. The CDR3 loop spans 14 amino acids. Per the germline V gene, CDR1 is GTSNPN and CDR2 is SVGIG (reference sequence). This CDR3 is CAWGPVRGSYEQYF. CDR3 sequence (DNA): TGTGCCTGGGGGCCGGTGCGGGGCTCCTACGAGCAGTACTTC.

This clonotype was detected many times. This chain uses TRBV6-2 or TRBV6-3 with TRBJ2-3; 12 nucleotides line up with TRBD1. The CDR3 has 15 amino acids. Per the germline V gene, CDR1 is MNHEY and CDR2 is SVGEGT. After removal of 5 bases from V and 4 bases from J, the junction contained 4 bases not matched to a gene. CDR3 in DNA: TGTGCCAGCAGTGAGGGGACAGGGGGCGCAGATACGCAGTATTTT. Protein sequence: CASSEGTGGADTQYF.

Concerning this clonotype itself: Here the CDR3 omits its conserved ending phenylalanine or tryptophan, so a read error is the likely source. The chain employs TRBV3-1 and TRBJ2-7; no reliable D call. The CDR3 is 13 residues long. V was cut by 4 bases and J by 9 bases, with 16 bases left in between. Germline V lookup: CDR1 LGHDT, CDR2 YNNKEL (reference sequence). The DNA for the CDR3 is TGTGCCAGCAGCCTCGGCCGGAGTGGCGGGCAGTACTCC. This translates into CASSLGRSGGQYS.

The DNA of the CDR3 is TGTGCCAGCAGTCTCTACCTGGGTCCCTACGAGCAGTACTTC. Translation gives CASSLYLGPYEQYF. V gene TRBV6-1 combines with J gene TRBJ2-7; D gene uncertain. Germline CDR1 reads MNHNS; CDR2 reads SASEGT. V was pared by 5 bases and J by 2 bases, with 13 bases between. This CDR3 has 14 residues.

This clonotype was detected many times. The J gene is TRBJ2-1, the V gene TRBV28, with 12 bases aligning to TRBD2. The CDR3 is 12 residues long. Germline V gene sequence: CDR1 MDHEN, CDR2 SYDVKM. V gave up 8 bases and J gave up 14 bases; unmatched junction bases: 7. The CDR3 DNA sequence: TGTGCCAGCTACACTCTAGCGGGAGGGAAGTTCTTC. Protein sequence: CASYTLAGGKFF.

This chain joins TRBV28 and TRBJ2-3, with D perhaps matching TRBD2 (6 bases). The CDR3 sequence is 16 residues long. Germline assignment: CDR1 MDHEN and CDR2 SYDVKM. Trimming cost V 5 bases and J 2 bases, with 17 bases left between them. The CDR3 protein is CASSPIPGTPTDTQYF. The CDR3 DNA sequence: TGTGCCAGCAGTCCTATCCCCGGGACTCCCACAGATACGCAGTATTTT.

In this sample, this clonotype turned up once. The chain is built from TRBV10-3 and TRBJ2-6; 7 bases are a match to TRBD1. V shed 3 bases, J shed 0 bases, and the junction held 5 bases outside the gene matches. This CDR3 has 17 residues. CDR1 and CDR2 from the germline V gene are ENHRY and SYGVKD. CDR3 nucleotide sequence: TGTGCCATCAGTGACTGGACAGGCAACTCTGGGGCCAACGTCCTGACTTTC. This encodes CAISDWTGNSGANVLTF.

The rearrangement links TRBV28 to TRBJ2-1; D is perhaps TRBD1 or TRBD2 (5 bases each). CDR1 and CDR2 from the germline V gene are MDHEN and SYDVKM. V lost 4 bases, J lost 6 bases, and 13 bases lay in between. CDR3 length: 14 amino acids. CDR3 residues: CASSSWGKGNEQFF. The DNA for the CDR3 is TGTGCCAGCAGTTCGTGGGGGAAAGGCAATGAGCAGTTCTTC.

This rearrangement joins TRBV6-2 or TRBV6-3 to TRBJ2-7; the D gene could be TRBD1 or TRBD2 (5 bases each). The CDR3 is 17 residues long. Germline loops: CDR1 MNHEY, CDR2 SVGEGT. Trimming removed 2 bases from V and 0 bases from J, with 17 bases in between. The DNA of the CDR3 is TGTGCCAGCAGTTACAAAAAACTAGGGGCGAGCTCCTACGAGCAGTACTTC. Residues: CASSYKKLGASSYEQYF.

Ten or more counts support this clonotype. V usage is TRBV5-1 and J usage is TRBJ1-4; 11 positions agree with TRBD1. J gave up 8 bases and V 4 bases, and 7 bases lay outside the gene matches. CDR3 length equals 15 residues. CDR1 is SGHRS, CDR2 YFSETQ, per germline. CDR3 bases: TGCGCCAGCAGCGACCGGACAGGGGGCGGCGAAAAACTGTTTTTT. Protein product: CASSDRTGGGEKLFF.

The V call is TRBV20-1, the J call TRBJ2-1, with 8 positions matching TRBD2. CDR1 and CDR2 from the germline V gene are DFQATT and SNEGSKA (reference sequence). Trimming at V came to 5 bases and at J to 4 bases, leaving 1 base not matched to a gene. There are 12 residues in the CDR3. CDR3 in amino acids: CSAREGYNEQFF. CDR3 in DNA: TGCAGTGCTCGGGAGGGTTACAATGAGCAGTTCTTC.

This clonotype was detected many times. V is TRBV14 and J is TRBJ2-1, with D tentatively TRBD1 or TRBD2 (6 bases each). Trimming removed 2 bases from V and 8 bases from J, with 19 bases in between. The germline V gene encodes CDR1 SGHDN and CDR2 FVKESK. This CDR3 is 16 amino acids long. CDR3 in amino acids: CASSQLGGSSNDEQFF. CDR3 sequence (DNA): TGTGCCAGCAGCCAACTCGGGGGCAGTTCCAACGATGAGCAGTTCTTC.

V gene TRBV3-1 combines with J gene TRBJ1-1; no clear D gene. Germline loops: CDR1 LGHDT, CDR2 YNNKEL (reference sequence). The CDR3 runs to 17 residues. V was pared by 0 bases and J by 0 bases, with 14 bases between. CDR3 nucleotide sequence: TGTGCCAGCAGCCAAGAAGCCAAAGGCCCCATGAACACTGAAGCTTTCTTT. Translation gives CASSQEAKGPMNTEAFF.

This clonotype was detected many times. This CDR3 reads CASSPDSSGETQYF. The CDR3 DNA reads as TGTGCCAGCAGTCCCGACTCCAGCGGCGAGACCCAGTACTTC. The J gene is TRBJ2-5, the V gene TRBV12-3 or TRBV12-4; D perhaps matches TRBD2 (5 bases). The CDR3 length is 14 residues. The V gene lost 5 bases and the J gene lost 5 bases, with 15 bases spanning the gap.

This clonotype was seen a few times. V and J are TRBV28 and TRBJ2-7; 7 bases align to TRBD1. J was trimmed by 6 bases and V by 7 bases; bases with no gene match: 12. From germline, CDR1 is MDHEN and CDR2 SYDVKM. The CDR3 runs to 14 residues. CDR3 sequence: CASTKQGSRGEQYF. The CDR3 DNA sequence: TGTGCCAGCACCAAACAGGGGTCGAGGGGCGAGCAGTACTTC.

This clonotype was detected many times. The V gene is TRBV12-5, the J gene TRBJ1-2; D is uncertain. V shed 2 bases and J shed 4 bases, with 8 bases lying between them. This CDR3 is built from 13 residues. Looked up from germline, CDR1 is LGHNT and CDR2 is FRNRAP. This CDR3 is CASGLYLGYGYTF. CDR3 DNA: TGTGCTAGTGGTTTGTATCTCGGCTATGGCTACACCTTC.

This clonotype was counted many times. V gene TRBV28 combines with J gene TRBJ2-3, with D possibly TRBD2 on 6 matching bases. With 5 bases removed from V and 12 bases from J, the gap between germline ends came to 12 bases. Looked up from germline, CDR1 is MDHEN and CDR2 is SYDVKM. This CDR3 is 11 amino acids long. The DNA of the CDR3 is TGTGCCAGCAGTATGGGACTCAGACAGTATTTT. Its protein is CASSMGLRQYF.

Only a few counts were recorded for this clonotype. The chain carries TRBV28 and TRBJ1-2, with 7 bases aligning to TRBD1. This CDR3 spans 13 amino acids. The V gene end was trimmed by 11 bases and the J gene end by 4 bases; junction bases not matched to a gene: 10. Germline V gene lookup returns CDR1 MDHEN and CDR2 SYDVKM. DNA for the CDR3: TGTGCCCTCCAGGGGGGCAGTCTCTATGGCTACACCTTC. Its translation is CALQGGSLYGYTF.

This clonotype occurred many times. The chain uses TRBV7-9 and TRBJ2-5; TRBD2 matches 13 bases. V lost 5 bases and J lost 4; bases outside the gene matches: 19. The CDR3 contains 20 residues. The germline V gene encodes CDR1 SEHNR and CDR2 FQNEAQ (reference sequence). CDR3: CASSRQPPGLAGVGLETQYF. CDR3 coding DNA: TGTGCCAGCAGCCGACAGCCCCCCGGACTAGCGGGAGTTGGGCTAGAGACCCAGTACTTC.